Listed below are T cell receptor beta chains from one sample, sequenced in a study of blood T cell repertoires in COVID-19. TCRdb's copy holds only in-frame clones and misses some; the assay was immunoSEQ multiplex PCR. The repertoire holds roughly 280,000 clones, with around 86% as singletons. Sequencing was done on a sample of peripheral blood. These receptors came from a man between 50 and 59 years old with acute or convalescent COVID-19. Both conserved end residues are part of each CDR3. The D gene is left open where the match is weak. Some rows mark clone size as missing; the rest say once, few, many or name a class of expanded clone.

length	size	V	D	J	CDR3	DNA
16	once	TRBV9	TRBD1	TRBJ2-7	CASSNTPGTGRYEQYF	TGTGCCAGCAGCAACACTCCGGGGACAGGTCGGTACGAGCAGTACTTC
13	NA	TRBV7-3	NA	TRBJ2-5	CASSPGSQETQYF	TGTGCCAGCTCCCCCGGTTCCCAAGAGACCCAGTACTTC
15	NA	TRBV5-1	TRBD2	TRBJ2-3	CASSRQRGSTDTQYF	TGCGCCAGCAGCAGGCAGCGGGGGAGCACAGATACGCAGTATTTT
16	NA	TRBV19	NA	TRBJ1-3	CASSIFGAGSGNTIYF	TGTGCCAGTAGTATATTCGGTGCGGGGTCCGGAAACACCATATATTTT
18	once	TRBV10-3	NA	TRBJ2-2	CAISETHREIVNTGELFF	TGTGCCATCAGTGAGACACACAGGGAAATCGTGAACACCGGGGAGCTGTTTTTT
17	once	TRBV2	TRBD2	TRBJ2-3	CASLLLSSGGAGDTQYF	TGTGCCAGCCTCTTGCTCAGTAGCGGGGGGGCCGGTGATACGCAGTATTTT
14	once	TRBV4-1	NA	TRBJ1-1	CASSQPQGGNEAFF	TGCGCCAGCAGCCAGCCCCAGGGTGGTAATGAAGCTTTCTTT
13	NA	TRBV11-3	NA	TRBJ2-5	CASSYQEAETQYF	TGTGCCAGCAGCTACCAGGAGGCTGAGACCCAGTACTTC
14	NA	TRBV4-2	TRBD1	TRBJ1-1	CASSQRQGGWEAFF	TGTGCCAGCAGCCAACGACAGGGAGGTTGGGAAGCTTTCTTT
13	NA	TRBV2	NA	TRBJ2-4	CATSNREGDIQYF	TGTGCCACCTCAAACAGGGAAGGGGACATTCAGTACTTC
15	NA	TRBV15	NA	TRBJ2-5	CATSRSRQGRKTQYF	TGTGCCACCAGCAGGTCGCGGCAGGGTAGAAAGACCCAGTACTTC
15	NA	TRBV9	TRBD2	TRBJ2-2	CASTPSGANTGELFF	TGTGCCAGCACTCCTAGCGGGGCGAACACCGGGGAGCTGTTTTTT
15	NA	TRBV7-8	NA	TRBJ1-5	CASSLGARVNQPQHF	TGTGCCAGCAGCTTAGGGGCGCGGGTCAATCAGCCCCAGCATTTT
15	NA	TRBV30	NA	TRBJ1-5	CAWSDTGTADQPQHF	TGTGCCTGGAGCGATACAGGGACGGCGGATCAGCCCCAGCATTTT
15	NA	TRBV27	TRBD1	TRBJ1-2	CASSSLQGQNYGYTF	TGTGCCAGCAGTTCGTTACAGGGGCAGAACTATGGCTACACCTTC
14	NA	TRBV21-1	NA	TRBJ2-1	CASSPRDNYNEQFF	TGTGCCAGCAGCCCCCGGGACAACTACAATGAGCAGTTCTTC
14	NA	TRBV11-2	NA	TRBJ1-6	CASSLRGRVSPLHF	TGTGCCAGCAGCTTAAGGGGGAGGGTTTCACCCCTCCACTTT
14	NA	TRBV19	NA	TRBJ1-5	CASSNNRAGEPQHF	TGTGCCAGTAGTAATAACAGGGCTGGGGAGCCCCAGCATTTT
15	NA	TRBV6-5	NA	TRBJ2-5	CASRTTGHTQETQYF	TGTGCCAGCAGGACAACGGGACACACACAAGAGACCCAGTACTTC
15	NA	TRBV6-5	TRBD1	TRBJ1-2	CASSWIQGVHYGYTF	TGTGCCAGCAGTTGGATACAGGGGGTACACTATGGCTACACCTTC
14	once	TRBV3-1/TRBV3-2	TRBD1	TRBJ1-2	CASSPRQGKGGYTF	TGTGCCAGCAGCCCTCGACAGGGTAAAGGGGGCTACACCTTC
16	NA	TRBV9	TRBD2	TRBJ2-2	CASSVAGGLRTGELFF	TGTGCCAGCAGCGTAGCGGGGGGACTACGCACCGGGGAGCTGTTTTTT
16	NA	TRBV5-8	TRBD1	TRBJ2-7	CASSLALGQGTYEQYF	TGTGCCAGCAGCTTGGCCCTGGGACAGGGCACCTACGAGCAGTACTTC
13	NA	TRBV25-1	NA	TRBJ1-1	CASLGQMNTEAFF	TGTGCCAGCCTTGGACAAATGAACACTGAAGCTTTCTTT
16	NA	TRBV4-1	TRBD1	TRBJ2-6	CASSPGQGSGANVLTF	TGCGCCAGCAGCCCCGGACAGGGTTCTGGGGCCAACGTCCTGACTTTC
17	NA	TRBV5-1	TRBD1	TRBJ2-2	CASSLRAETGGTGELFF	TGCGCCAGCAGCTTGAGGGCCGAGACAGGGGGAACCGGGGAGCTGTTTTTT
11	NA	TRBV6-5	NA	TRBJ1-1	CASTLHTEAFF	TGTGCCTCGACACTCCACACTGAAGCTTTCTTT
14	NA	TRBV7-9	TRBD1	TRBJ1-1	CASSLASGTGRPFF	TGTGCCAGCAGCTTAGCTTCGGGGACAGGGAGGCCTTTCTTT
13	NA	TRBV3-1/TRBV3-2	NA	TRBJ1-1	CASSPAGGTEAFF	TGTGCCAGCAGCCCGGCCGGGGGGACTGAAGCTTTCTTT
16	NA	TRBV5-1	TRBD1	TRBJ2-4	CASSIGTGGPKNIQYF	TGCGCCAGCAGCATAGGGACAGGGGGCCCCAAAAACATTCAGTACTTC
14	NA	TRBV5-1	NA	TRBJ2-7	CASSLGATPYEQYF	TGCGCCAGCAGCTTGGGGGCTACCCCTTACGAGCAGTACTTC
13	NA	TRBV5-4	TRBD1	TRBJ1-1	CASSQGAPTEAFF	TGTGCCAGCAGCCAGGGGGCGCCCACTGAAGCTTTCTTT
13	NA	TRBV7-3	TRBD1	TRBJ2-4	CASSIGQGNIQYF	TGTGCCAGCAGTATTGGACAGGGGAACATTCAGTACTTC
18	NA	TRBV2	TRBD1	TRBJ1-2	CASTRDSPWDREGYGYTF	TGTGCCAGCACCCGAGACTCCCCCTGGGACAGGGAGGGATATGGCTACACCTTC
15	NA	TRBV19	NA	TRBJ2-7	CASSIWAGAAYEQYF	TGTGCCAGTAGTATATGGGCAGGGGCGGCCTACGAGCAGTACTTC
15	once	TRBV5-4	TRBD2	TRBJ2-1	CASSLVAGGYNEQFF	TGTGCCAGCAGCTTGGTTGCGGGGGGGTACAATGAGCAGTTCTTC
15	NA	TRBV12-5	TRBD1	TRBJ2-2	CASLSEQGRVGELFF	TGTGCTAGTTTGAGTGAACAGGGGAGAGTCGGGGAGCTGTTTTTT
14	NA	TRBV6-5	TRBD1	TRBJ2-7	CASSYGTGMTEQYF	TGTGCCAGCAGTTACGGGACAGGGATGACCGAGCAGTACTTC
14	NA	TRBV10-1	TRBD1	TRBJ2-7	CASSPGQWAYEQYF	TGCGCCAGCAGCCCGGGACAGTGGGCCTACGAGCAGTACTTC
15	few	TRBV27	TRBD2	TRBJ2-5	CASSFAASGGGTQYF	TGTGCCAGCAGTTTCGCGGCTAGCGGGGGTGGGACCCAGTACTTC
14	NA	TRBV6-5	TRBD1	TRBJ1-5	CASSSPDRGQPQHF	TGTGCCAGCAGTTCACCGGACAGGGGTCAGCCCCAGCATTTT
17	NA	TRBV19	NA	TRBJ1-2	CASSIKQTFDFNYGYTF	TGTGCCAGTAGTATTAAACAGACATTTGATTTTAACTATGGCTACACCTTC
17	NA	TRBV5-8	TRBD2	TRBJ2-7	CASSSLPGTRDDYEQYF	TGTGCCAGCAGCTCGCTTCCGGGGACTAGGGATGACTACGAGCAGTACTTC
15	NA	TRBV12-5	TRBD1	TRBJ1-4	CASGLATGINEKLFF	TGTGCTAGTGGTTTAGCGACAGGGATCAATGAAAAACTGTTTTTT
12	NA	TRBV5-4	NA	TRBJ1-6	CASSLFDSPLHF	TGTGCCAGCAGCTTGTTCGATTCACCCCTCCACTTT
14	NA	TRBV7-3	TRBD2	TRBJ2-1	CASSPAGATNEQFF	TGTGCCAGCAGCCCAGCGGGGGCGACTAATGAGCAGTTCTTC
12	NA	TRBV19	NA	TRBJ2-7	CASSTSGYEQYF	TGTGCCAGTAGTACCTCCGGCTACGAGCAGTACTTC
15	NA	TRBV28	NA	TRBJ1-4	CASSLWGSGDEKLFF	TGTGCCAGCAGTTTATGGGGCAGCGGGGACGAAAAACTGTTTTTT
13	NA	TRBV18	NA	TRBJ1-1	CASSQQGNTEAFF	TGTGCCAGCTCACAGCAGGGGAATACTGAAGCTTTCTTT
14	NA	TRBV7-9	NA	TRBJ1-6	CASSTDPANSPLHF	TGTGCCAGCAGCACAGACCCCGCTAATTCACCCCTCCACTTT
13	few	TRBV5-5	NA	TRBJ2-7	CASGIGETYEQYF	TGTGCCAGCGGAATAGGGGAAACCTACGAGCAGTACTTC
13	NA	TRBV7-9	NA	TRBJ1-3	CASSPNSGNTIYF	TGTGCCAGCAGCCCCAACTCTGGAAACACCATATATTTT
14	NA	TRBV5-8	NA	TRBJ1-1	CASSFGGADTEAFF	TGTGCCAGCAGCTTTGGGGGCGCGGACACTGAAGCTTTCTTT